The T cell receptor beta chain described here comes from a study of shared clonotypes between healthy human individuals. Trimming left V 4 bases short and J 6 bases short, with 12 bases between. Germline CDR1 SGHDN, CDR2 FVKESK. The CDR3 runs to 14 residues. Study conclusions and caveats: Between four donors, naive CD4 clonotypes were shared at a level of about 5%. Non-shared clonotypes were found to have lower generation probabilities than the clonotypes that were shared by all four of the sorted-subset donors.

The repertoire was sequenced with immunoSEQ multiplex PCR; TCRdb's copy has only in-frame clones and lacks some. The data contain some 2 million clones, about 95% of them seen just once; the ten biggest clones take up around 1%. The naive CD8 subset, CD45RO-negative cells positively selected for CCR7, excluded terminally differentiated effector memory CD45RA+ cells. Remarks on this clone: What it binds is not known.

Material for sequencing was naive CD8+ T cells sorted from blood. The TCR originated in a young man in good health. The chain employs TRBV14 and TRBJ2-2; D is unclear. CDR3 DNA sequence: TGTGCCAGCAGCCCTGGGCCATTCGCCGGGGAGCTGTTTTTT. Protein: CASSPGPFAGELFF.